The clone carrying this T cell receptor (beta chain) has ten or more counts. Its specificity is unknown. This record comes from a study of post-analysis software for immune sequencing data. The study's findings and limits: Roughly five TRBV segments were more frequent in patients than controls; TRBV5-6, TRBV5-1 and TRBV20-1 belonged to this group. Co-batched samples clustered tightly together by F measure.

Unique molecular identifiers were present in the TCR beta cDNA libraries. Input populations of 1 to 10 million T cells gave rise to around 480,000 cDNA molecules. In TCRdb, the PCR reads were re-called with MiXCR into one record per CDR3 protein. The data show 150,000 to 200,000 distinct CDR3 sequences, with about 32% seen just once and roughly 1.6% held by the top ten. CDR1 is DFQATT and CDR2 is SNEGSKA in the germline V gene (reference sequence). J gave up 2 bases and V 7 bases, and 7 bases lay outside the gene matches. The CDR3 runs to 13 residues. The chain links TRBV20-1 to TRBJ1-2, with 7 bases matching TRBD1. The sequence was collected from a girl aged 10 to 17 with multiple sclerosis. The sequenced sample was blood. As DNA, the CDR3 is TGCAGTGTTCCGGGACAGCCGAACTATGGCTACACCTTC. This sequence encodes CSVPGQPNYGYTF.